A single sample is the source of the 29 T cell receptor beta chains below, sequenced in a study of cytomegalovirus exposure and HLA in healthy donors. 13 Jbeta primers and 60 Vbeta primers were used for the PCR. Generated by immunoSEQ multiplex PCR, the TCRdb table keeps only in-frame clones and is missing some. The table has some 90,000 clones, approximately 80% seen once; the top ten hold under 4%. Sequences were obtained from PBMCs. These receptors all come from a woman aged 35 to 49 in good health and CMV-seronegative.

V usage is TRBV6-6 and J usage is TRBJ2-7; 9 bases match TRBD1. With 2 bases clipped from V and 6 bases from J, the junction kept 5 bases outside the gene matches. This CDR3 is built from 14 residues. Germline CDR1 and CDR2: MNHNY and SVGAGI (reference sequence). The CDR3 DNA is TGTGCCAGCAGTTACGGACAGGGGAGAGGCGAGCAGTACTTC. Translated, it gives CASSYGQGRGEQYF.

The chain recombines TRBV6-1 with TRBJ2-1; 10 bases line up with TRBD2. The CDR3 has 17 amino acids. The ends lost 0 bases at V and 0 bases at J; junction bases unmatched: 2. CDR1 and CDR2 from the germline V gene are MNHNS and SASEGT. The DNA of the CDR3 is TGTGCCAGCAGTGAAGCGGCTAGCGGGAGCTCCTACAATGAGCAGTTCTTC. Its translation: CASSEAASGSSYNEQFF.

This clone was recorded only once. V usage is TRBV9 and J usage is TRBJ2-1, with 13 bases lining up with TRBD2. Trimming cost V 2 bases and J 7 bases; bases outside gene matches: 3. Germline V CDR1 and CDR2: SGDLS, YYNGEE. This CDR3 region has 15 residues. The CDR3 DNA follows: TGTGCCAGCAGCGTTGGACTAGCGGGAGAGAATGAGCAGTTCTTC. This translates into CASSVGLAGENEQFF.

The chain combines TRBV15 with TRBJ2-1; D might be TRBD2 (6 bases). The CDR3 spans 12 residues. V lost 5 bases, J lost 10 bases, and 12 bases lay in between. Germline assignment: CDR1 LNHNV and CDR2 YYDKDF (reference sequence). The CDR3 DNA is TGTGCCACCAGCGGACGACTAGGGGAGCAGTTCTTC. The encoded protein is CATSGRLGEQFF. The full variable domain, its missing parts supplied by reference TRBV15 and TRBJ2-1, is DAMVIQNPRYQVTQFGKPVTLSCSQTLNHNVMYWYQQKSSQAPKLLFHYYDKDFNNEADTPDNFQSRRPNTSFCFLDIRSPGLGDTAMYLCATSGRLGEQFFGPGTRLTVL.

This clone has only a few counts. The chain joins TRBV6-6 to TRBJ1-5; perhaps TRBD1 as D (5 bases). Trimming stripped 6 bases from V and 7 bases from J, with 13 bases between. The CDR3 is made up of 13 amino acids. Germline CDR1 MNHNY, CDR2 SVGAGI (reference sequence). This CDR3 is CASRDRTLQPQHF. CDR3 sequence (DNA): TGTGCCAGCAGGGACCGGACACTACAGCCCCAGCATTTT.

V and J are TRBV27 and TRBJ2-7, with 7 bases fitting TRBD2. The V gene's germline CDR1 is MNHEY and CDR2 SMNVEV (reference sequence). The ends lost 5 bases at V and 12 bases at J; junction bases unmatched: 22. CDR3 size: 16 residues. The CDR3 spells CASSATSLGRVVYSYF. In DNA form, the CDR3 reads TGTGCCAGCAGTGCCACTTCACTAGGGAGGGTCGTGTACTCGTACTTC.

V and J are TRBV10-3 and TRBJ2-3; 8 positions agree with TRBD2. The length of the CDR3 is 17 residues. V lost 7 bases to trimming and J lost 4 bases; unmatched junction nucleotides: 16. Germline CDR1 reads ENHRY; CDR2 reads SYGVKD. Here the CDR3 reads CAITSGVSGEGPDTQYF. DNA for the CDR3: TGTGCCATCACATCCGGGGTTAGCGGGGAGGGACCAGATACGCAGTATTTT.

By its share, this clone is large. This chain uses TRBV27 with TRBJ2-3; tentative D call: TRBD1 (5 bases). Germline V lookup: CDR1 MNHEY, CDR2 SMNVEV (reference sequence). The V end lost 6 bases, the J end lost 3 bases, and 7 bases lay between the germline ends. The CDR3 loop spans 12 amino acids. The CDR3 bases are TGTGCCAGCAGCCAGGGAACAGATACGCAGTATTTT. Protein sequence: CASSQGTDTQYF.

The rearrangement links TRBV29-1 to TRBJ2-3; D remains ambiguous. V lost 6 bases to trimming and J lost 7 bases, with 20 bases between them. Per the germline V gene, CDR1 is SQVTM and CDR2 is ANQGSEA. The CDR3 has 14 amino acids. DNA of the CDR3: TGCAGCGTCTTACTGGAAGAGCCACAGAATACGCAGTATTTT. This encodes CSVLLEEPQNTQYF.

This clone was counted between two and nine times. V gene TRBV25-1 combines with J gene TRBJ2-2, with a weak D call TRBD2 (6 bases). Germline CDR1 and CDR2: MGHDK and SYGVNS. V dropped 4 bases and J dropped 1 base, with 7 bases sitting between them. This CDR3 region has 14 residues. CDR3 DNA: TGTGCCAGCAGTGCAGCGGGGAACACCGGGGAGCTGTTTTTT. This codes for CASSAAGNTGELFF.

By share, this clone ranks as medium-sized. The chain links TRBV2 to TRBJ1-1; D is perhaps TRBD1 (6 bases). The germline gives CDR1 SNHLY, CDR2 FYNNEI. The V and J ends lost 6 bases and 5 bases respectively, with 10 bases between them. The CDR3 totals 12 residues. CDR3: CASRGGGTEAFF. CDR3 DNA: TGTGCCAGCAGGGGAGGGGGAACTGAAGCTTTCTTT.

The rearrangement joins TRBV7-8 to TRBJ2-5; D may be TRBD1 (5 bases). The V gene's germline CDR1 is SGHVS and CDR2 FQNEAQ. The CDR3 runs 14 residues. V was shortened by 3 bases and J by 7 bases, with 15 bases between the two germline ends. The CDR3: CASSFGATMGTQYF. CDR3 in DNA: TGTGCCAGCAGCTTTGGGGCGACCATGGGGACCCAGTACTTC.

The chain recombines TRBV5-1 with TRBJ1-1, with 7 bases matching TRBD1. The CDR3 totals 15 residues. CDR1 is SGHRS and CDR2 is YFSETQ in the germline V gene. The J segment lost 5 bases and the V segment lost 3 bases, leaving 10 bases of the junction unmatched. The CDR3 reads CASSSQTGSITEAFF. The CDR3 DNA is TGCGCCAGCAGCTCGCAGACAGGGAGTATTACTGAAGCTTTCTTT.

The rearrangement uses TRBV21-1 and TRBJ1-4. TRBV21-1 corresponds to a pseudogene. The CDR3 runs 19 residues. CDR3 coding DNA: TGTGCCAGGGGGGGTACGGACGGGCAAACTTTTGCAACTAATGAAAAACTGTTTTTT. Translated, it gives CARGGTDGQTFATNEKLFF.

In nucleotides, the CDR3 is TGTGCCAGCAGCTCCCCCCGGGTAGCGGGAGTGCGGGAGACCCAGTACTTC. Its translation: CASSSPRVAGVRETQYF. V is TRBV7-2 and J is TRBJ2-5; 9 nucleotides match TRBD2. The germline V gene has CDR1 SGHTA and CDR2 FQGNSA. Trimming at V came to 4 bases and at J to 5 bases, leaving 14 bases not matched to a gene. The CDR3 has 17 amino acids. Combining the CDR3 with reference TRBV7-2 and TRBJ2-5 gives the whole variable domain GAGVSQSPSNKVTEKGKDVELRCDPISGHTALYWYRQSLGQGLEFLIYFQGNSAPDKSGLPSDRFSAERTGGSVSTLTIQRTQQEDSAVYLCASSSPRVAGVRETQYFGPGTRLLVL.

The chain uses TRBV28 and TRBJ2-6; D is perhaps TRBD2 (6 bases). CDR1 is MDHEN and CDR2 is SYDVKM in the germline V gene. The CDR3 has 17 amino acids. The V end was cut by 3 bases, the J end by 0 bases, with 12 bases between. The CDR3 DNA is TGTGCCAGCAGTTTTTCCGCGGGGAGCTCTGGGGCCAACGTCCTGACTTTC. Translation gives CASSFSAGSSGANVLTF.

There are a few counts of this clone. This rearrangement joins TRBV5-6 to TRBJ1-2; no clear D gene. Germline values: CDR1 SGHDT, CDR2 YYEEEE. The CDR3 covers 15 residues. The V end was cut by 0 bases, the J end by 5 bases, with 14 bases between. CDR3 bases: TGTGCCAGCAGCTTGGTTGGCAGCGGAGGGTATGGCTACACCTTC. Its protein product is CASSLVGSGGYGYTF.

The chain links TRBV6-5 to TRBJ1-2; 9 bases are shared with TRBD1. V shed 6 bases and J 10 bases; nucleotides not matched to a gene: 9. Germline assignment: CDR1 MNHEY and CDR2 SVGAGI. CDR3 length: 13 residues. This CDR3 reads CASSYTGQGDYTF. The CDR3 DNA reads TGTGCCAGCAGCTATACGGGACAGGGAGACTACACCTTC.

This clone was observed a few times. The chain employs TRBV27 and TRBJ2-3; TRBD2 might be the D (7 bases). Germline V gives CDR1 MNHEY, CDR2 SMNVEV (reference sequence). The CDR3 covers 17 residues. The V and J ends lost 6 bases and 6 bases respectively, with 25 bases between them. CDR3 sequence: CASRLGGAKPWLDTQYF. The CDR3, as DNA: TGTGCCAGCAGGTTAGGGGGGGCTAAACCGTGGTTGGATACGCAGTATTTT.

This clone has a handful of counts. CDR3 residues: CASSPGGYGYTF. The CDR3 bases are TGCGCCAGCAGCCCGGGGGGCTATGGCTACACCTTC. The rearrangement uses TRBV4-1 and TRBJ1-2; possible D gene TRBD1, 5 bases. V shed 4 bases and J shed 4 bases, with 7 bases lying between them. In germline, CDR1 is MGHRA, CDR2 YSYEKL. This CDR3 has 12 residues.

V is TRBV6-6 and J is TRBJ2-1; 7 nucleotides match TRBD2. Germline V CDR1 and CDR2: MNHNY, SVGAGI (reference sequence). V shed 4 bases and J 15 bases; nucleotides not matched to a gene: 9. This CDR3 has 12 amino acids. Here the CDR3 reads CASSSQGLSTFF. The CDR3 DNA follows: TGTGCCAGCAGTTCTCAGGGACTATCTACGTTCTTC.

This chain uses TRBV6-6 with TRBJ1-1, with 9 bases lining up with TRBD1. Per germline, CDR1 MNHNY and CDR2 SVGAGI (reference sequence). This CDR3 region has 14 residues. J was trimmed by 4 bases and V by 5 bases; bases with no gene match: 5. As DNA, the CDR3 is TGTGCCAGCAGTCAACAGACAGGGGGCACTGAAGCTTTCTTT. This encodes CASSQQTGGTEAFF.

The V call is TRBV2, the J call TRBJ2-2; the match to TRBD2 covers 10 bases. The CDR3 is 16 residues long. Germline assignment: CDR1 SNHLY and CDR2 FYNNEI. V trimming: 6 bases; J trimming: 3 bases; junction bases outside the gene matches: 7. The CDR3 coding sequence is TGTGCCAGCAGAGGTGGTAGCGGGAGGCACACCGGGGAGCTGTTTTTT. It specifies CASRGGSGRHTGELFF.

The chain couples TRBV30 to TRBJ2-4; 11 nucleotides align to TRBD2. CDR3 length equals 14 residues. Unmatched junction bases numbered 4, after V lost 2 bases and J lost 7 bases. CDR1 and CDR2 (germline): GTSNPN, SVGIG (reference sequence). For the CDR3, the DNA is TGTGCCTGGAGTCGGGCTAGCGGGAGGAACATTCAGTACTTC. The encoded protein is CAWSRASGRNIQYF.

Worth noting for this clone: This same CDR3 is encoded by further DNA sequences in the sample. The J gene is TRBJ2-1, the V gene TRBV5-1, with D maybe TRBD2 (6 bases). This CDR3 has 15 amino acids. Germline CDR1 and CDR2: SGHRS and YFSETQ. Trimming took off 0 bases at V and 3 bases at J, with 10 bases between the two ends. In DNA, the CDR3 is TGCGCCAGCAGCTTGGATGGGGGGAGCTACAATGAGCAGTTCTTC. Its translation is CASSLDGGSYNEQFF.

This clone was observed a few times. V and J are TRBV28 and TRBJ1-1, with D perhaps TRBD1 (6 bases). The V end was cut by 4 bases, the J end by 0 bases, with 6 bases between. Germline assignment: CDR1 MDHEN and CDR2 SYDVKM. The CDR3 extends over 13 amino acids. CDR3 bases: TGTGCCAGCAGTTGGACAGTGAACACTGAAGCTTTCTTT. This sequence encodes CASSWTVNTEAFF. The full variable domain, completed using reference TRBV28 and TRBJ1-1, is DVKVTQSSRYLVKRTGEKVFLECVQDMDHENMFWYRQDPGLGLRLIYFSYDVKMKEKGDIPEGYSVSREKKERFSLILESASTNQTSMYLCASSWTVNTEAFFGQGTRLTVV.

CDR3 amino acids: CASGLGGNTEAFF. In nucleotides, the CDR3 is TGTGCTAGTGGTCTGGGCGGGAACACTGAAGCTTTCTTT. The rearrangement uses TRBV12-5 and TRBJ1-1, with D uncertain. Germline values: CDR1 LGHNT, CDR2 FRNRAP. The V and J ends lost 5 bases and 1 base respectively, with 8 bases between them. The CDR3 loop spans 13 amino acids.

The V call is TRBV29-1, the J call TRBJ1-2; possibly TRBD1 for D (5 bases). Germline V gives CDR1 SQVTM, CDR2 ANQGSEA. The CDR3 is 16 amino acids. V was trimmed by 1 base and J by 4 bases, leaving 19 bases between them. The CDR3 is CSVEGPSGSHAYGYTF. DNA for the CDR3: TGCAGCGTTGAAGGGCCCTCAGGGTCGCATGCCTATGGCTACACCTTC.

V usage is TRBV28 and J usage is TRBJ2-3, with TRBD1 matching over 12 bases. CDR3 length: 17 residues. Per the germline V gene, CDR1 is MDHEN and CDR2 is SYDVKM. V shed 6 bases, J shed 4 bases, and the junction held 11 bases outside the gene matches. CDR3 amino acids: CASRKSSGQGASDTQYF. CDR3 nucleotide sequence: TGTGCCAGCAGGAAATCCTCGGGACAGGGGGCGTCAGATACGCAGTATTTT.